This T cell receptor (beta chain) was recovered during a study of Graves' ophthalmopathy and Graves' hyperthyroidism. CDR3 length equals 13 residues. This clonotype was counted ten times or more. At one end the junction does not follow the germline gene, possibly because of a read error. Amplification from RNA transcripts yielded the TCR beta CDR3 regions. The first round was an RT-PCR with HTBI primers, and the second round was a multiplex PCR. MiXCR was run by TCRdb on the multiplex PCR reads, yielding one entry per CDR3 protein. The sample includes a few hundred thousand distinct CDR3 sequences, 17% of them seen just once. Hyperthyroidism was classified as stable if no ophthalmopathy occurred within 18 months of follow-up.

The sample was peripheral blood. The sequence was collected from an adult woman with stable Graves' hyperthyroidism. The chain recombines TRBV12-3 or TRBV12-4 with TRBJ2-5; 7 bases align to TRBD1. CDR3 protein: CASSRQGQEAQYF. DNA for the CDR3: TGTGCCAGCAGTCGACAGGGACAAGAGGCCCAGTACTTC.